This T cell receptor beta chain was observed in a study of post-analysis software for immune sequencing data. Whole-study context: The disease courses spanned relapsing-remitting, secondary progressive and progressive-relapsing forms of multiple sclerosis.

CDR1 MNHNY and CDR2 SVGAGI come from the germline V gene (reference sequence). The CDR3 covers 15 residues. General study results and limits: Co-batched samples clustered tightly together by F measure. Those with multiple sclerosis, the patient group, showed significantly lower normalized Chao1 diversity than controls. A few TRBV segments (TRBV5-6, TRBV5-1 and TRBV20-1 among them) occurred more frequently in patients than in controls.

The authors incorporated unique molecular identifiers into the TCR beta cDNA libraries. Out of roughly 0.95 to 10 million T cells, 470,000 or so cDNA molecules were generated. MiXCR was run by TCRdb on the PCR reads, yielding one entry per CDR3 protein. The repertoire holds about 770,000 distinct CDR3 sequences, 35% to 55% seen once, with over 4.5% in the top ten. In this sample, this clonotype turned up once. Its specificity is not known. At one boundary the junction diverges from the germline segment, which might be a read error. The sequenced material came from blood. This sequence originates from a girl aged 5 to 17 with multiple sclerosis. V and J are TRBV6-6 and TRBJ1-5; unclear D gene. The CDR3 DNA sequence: TGTGCCAGCAGTTACTCGATGGCCTTGAATCGGCCCCAGCATTTT. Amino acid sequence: CASSYSMALNRPQHF.